The rows below give T cell receptor beta chains drawn from one sample of a study of T cells in Graves' hyperthyroidism and ophthalmopathy. TCRdb redid the calling of the multiplex PCR reads with MiXCR, one entry per CDR3 protein. Counted here are about 380,000 distinct CDR3 sequences, about 14% occurring once; the ten biggest clones make up roughly a fifth. The sample taken for sequencing was blood. The receptors shown here come from a woman aged 25 to 39 with Graves' ophthalmopathy. Each CDR3 is given with its conserved first and last residue.

V gene: TRBV20-1; J gene: TRBJ2-2; CDR3 protein: CSARDLIRGNTGELFF
V gene: TRBV6-2/TRBV6-3; J gene: TRBJ2-1; CDR3 protein: CASSYGDWEWANEQFF
V gene: TRBV29-1; J gene: TRBJ1-4; CDR3 protein: CSAGRDSANEKLFF
V gene: TRBV6-5; J gene: TRBJ2-1; CDR3 protein: CASSYRTSREHNEQFF
V gene: TRBV6-5; J gene: TRBJ1-6; CDR3 protein: CASSYSAAVYSPLHF
V gene: TRBV3-1; J gene: TRBJ2-3; CDR3 protein: CASSPGPPDTDTQYF
V gene: TRBV12-3/TRBV12-4; J gene: TRBJ1-1; CDR3 protein: CASSDRGDDTEAFF
V gene: TRBV11-2; J gene: TRBJ2-1; CDR3 protein: CASSLRQGRNEQFF
V gene: TRBV12-3/TRBV12-4; J gene: TRBJ2-7; CDR3 protein: CASSLWGVREQYF
V gene: TRBV5-1; J gene: TRBJ2-3; CDR3 protein: CASSLLDDTQYF
V gene: TRBV24-1; J gene: TRBJ1-6; CDR3 protein: CATSDLQGQAWRTLHF
V gene: TRBV11-2; J gene: TRBJ1-4; CDR3 protein: CASSILSSATNEKLFF
V gene: TRBV29-1; J gene: TRBJ2-5; CDR3 protein: CSAERGFQETQYF
V gene: TRBV6-6; J gene: TRBJ2-3; CDR3 protein: CASSYSRGGTDTQYF
V gene: TRBV7-6; J gene: TRBJ2-7; CDR3 protein: CASSLDKEQYF
V gene: TRBV7-2; J gene: TRBJ2-5; CDR3 protein: CASSRQPLAYQETQYF
V gene: TRBV11-2; J gene: TRBJ2-3; CDR3 protein: CASSLDLQGAYTQYF
V gene: TRBV28; J gene: TRBJ1-2; CDR3 protein: CASSPRQAANYGYTF
V gene: TRBV3-1; J gene: TRBJ2-3; CDR3 protein: CASSKIAGGGADTQYF
V gene: TRBV28; J gene: TRBJ2-3; CDR3 protein: CASLKTSTDTQYF
V gene: TRBV29-1; J gene: TRBJ2-7; CDR3 protein: CSVEGDRPYEQYF
V gene: TRBV28; J gene: TRBJ1-2; CDR3 protein: CASRLGTGDGYTF
V gene: TRBV27; J gene: TRBJ2-1; CDR3 protein: CASSLSTFAQGEQFF
V gene: TRBV29-1; J gene: TRBJ1-3; CDR3 protein: CSVISVLEYF
V gene: TRBV15; J gene: TRBJ1-1; CDR3 protein: CATSSAGGIEAFF
V gene: TRBV29-1; J gene: TRBJ2-1; CDR3 protein: CSVRVLLRSYNGQFF
V gene: TRBV16; J gene: TRBJ2-1; CDR3 protein: CASSQFSYNEQFF
V gene: TRBV3-1; J gene: TRBJ1-6; CDR3 protein: CASSQDIGKTYNSPLHF
V gene: TRBV28; J gene: TRBJ1-5; CDR3 protein: CASSPPTGISQPQHF